Shown below are 25 T cell receptor beta chains from a single sample sequenced in a study of blood T cell repertoires in COVID-19. TCRdb's copy holds only in-frame clones and misses some; the assay was immunoSEQ multiplex PCR. In the table there are tens of thousands of clones, about four fifths of which are singletons. Sequencing input: peripheral blood. The source is a woman of 80 years or more with active or convalescent COVID-19.

This sequence joins TRBV6-5 and TRBJ2-2; possibly TRBD1 for D (5 bases). Trimming took off 2 bases at V and 4 bases at J, with 14 bases between the two ends. Germline CDR1 is MNHEY and CDR2 is SVGAGI. This CDR3 contains 16 residues. The CDR3 sequence: CASSYTYPGRTGELFF. CDR3 bases: TGTGCCAGCAGTTACACCTATCCAGGGCGCACCGGGGAGCTGTTTTTT.

The CDR3 region has the DNA TGTGCCAGCAGCGCCATGCGGACAGGATGGGAAACCCACTACGAGCAGTACTTC. Its translation: CASSAMRTGWETHYEQYF. The chain uses TRBV5-5 and TRBJ2-7; 7 nucleotides line up with TRBD1. V lost 4 bases to trimming and J lost 3 bases; unmatched junction nucleotides: 19. CDR3 length: 18 amino acids. Germline assignment: CDR1 SGHKS and CDR2 YYEKEE (reference sequence).

This clone is medium-sized within its sample. The chain uses TRBV19 and TRBJ2-7, with 9 bases identical to TRBD2. The J segment lost 6 bases and the V segment lost 0 bases, leaving 9 bases of the junction unmatched. From germline, CDR1 is LNHDA and CDR2 SQIVND (reference sequence). The CDR3 is made up of 16 amino acids. CDR3: CASSIDYSGRRIEQYF. CDR3 coding DNA: TGTGCCAGTAGTATAGATTATAGCGGGAGAAGGATCGAGCAGTACTTC.

This rearrangement joins TRBV4-3 to TRBJ1-5; D remains ambiguous. Per the germline V gene, CDR1 is LGHNA and CDR2 is YSLEER. CDR3 size: 15 residues. Trimming shortened V by 4 bases and J by 6 bases, and 16 bases separated the two germline ends. Here the CDR3 DNA reads TGCGCCAGCAGCCCAGGAATATGGGAGGGTCAGCCCCAGCATTTT. It codes for CASSPGIWEGQPQHF.

The CDR3: CASSQDPRQGAINYGYTF. Written as DNA, the CDR3 is TGTGCCAGCAGCCAAGATCCGCGACAGGGAGCGATTAACTATGGCTACACCTTC. The V call is TRBV3-1 (or the pseudogene TRBV3-2), the J call TRBJ1-2; 7 bases agree with TRBD1. Unmatched junction bases numbered 11, after V lost 0 bases and J lost 1 base. The germline CDR1 and CDR2 sequences are LGHDT and YNNKEL (reference sequence). The CDR3 contains 18 residues.

V gene TRBV5-1 combines with J gene TRBJ1-5; the D is unclear. Germline-derived CDR1 and CDR2 are SGHRS and YFSETQ. V lost 1 base, J lost 5 bases, and 7 bases lay in between. The CDR3 spans 13 residues. CDR3 in amino acids: CASSLLVDQPQHF. DNA of the CDR3: TGCGCCAGCAGCTTGCTTGTCGATCAGCCCCAGCATTTT.

CDR3 amino acids: CSAAQTLRVEQYF. The CDR3 region has the DNA TGCAGCGCTGCGCAGACCCTGCGGGTCGAGCAGTACTTC. V gene TRBV29-1 combines with J gene TRBJ2-7; TRBD2 is a possible D gene (5 bases). In germline, CDR1 is SQVTM, CDR2 ANQGSEA. There are 13 residues in the CDR3. The V gene lost 7 bases and the J gene lost 6 bases, with 19 bases spanning the gap.

The rearrangement joins TRBV28 to TRBJ1-6, with no clear D. V was shortened by 8 bases and J by 7 bases, with 9 bases between the two germline ends. The V gene's germline CDR1 is MDHEN and CDR2 SYDVKM. The CDR3 spans 12 residues. The CDR3 protein is CASAQRNSPLHF. The CDR3 DNA sequence: TGTGCCAGCGCCCAGAGGAATTCACCCCTCCACTTT.

The chain has TRBV29-1 and TRBJ2-1; D might be TRBD2 (6 bases). Trimming pared 7 bases from V and 10 bases from J, leaving 14 bases between. CDR1 and CDR2 (germline): SQVTM, ANQGSEA. The CDR3 covers 11 residues. The CDR3 bases are TGCAGCGATACAAGCGGGTTAGAGCAGTTCTTC. It encodes CSDTSGLEQFF.

This clone was observed a single time. The CDR3 DNA reads as TGTGCCAGCAGTTACAGGGGGAGCTCCTACGAGCAGTACTTC. Its protein is CASSYRGSSYEQYF. The gene calls are TRBV6-6 and TRBJ2-7; D might be TRBD1 (6 bases). Per the germline V gene, CDR1 is MNHNY and CDR2 is SVGAGI (reference sequence). This CDR3 contains 14 residues. V lost 2 bases, J lost 0 bases, and 8 bases lay in between.

V usage is TRBV28 and J usage is TRBJ1-2, with D unclear. The CDR3 is made up of 12 amino acids. The germline CDR1 and CDR2 sequences are MDHEN and SYDVKM. Trimming removed 8 bases at V and 8 bases at J, with 15 bases between. For the CDR3, the DNA is TGTGCCAGCCTTTTCCTCGGGGTCGGCTACACCTTC. It yields the protein CASLFLGVGYTF.

This clone was observed a single time. The chain is built from TRBV6-5 and TRBJ2-5, with D uncertain. Germline CDR1 is MNHEY and CDR2 is SVGAGI. Trimming took off 6 bases at V and 5 bases at J, with 10 bases between the two ends. The CDR3 runs 12 residues. CDR3 protein: CASRPTWETQYF. The CDR3 region has the DNA TGTGCCAGCAGGCCCACTTGGGAGACCCAGTACTTC.

The chain combines TRBV12-3 or TRBV12-4 with TRBJ2-1; D is uncertain. CDR3 length: 12 amino acids. The ends were cut back, 6 bases at V and 9 bases at J, with 12 bases in the middle. The CDR3 sequence is CASRLEVSEQFF. CDR3 nucleotide sequence: TGTGCCAGCAGGCTAGAGGTCAGTGAGCAGTTCTTC.

V and J are TRBV6-5 and TRBJ1-5; a possible D gene is TRBD1 (6 bases). The CDR3 consists of 15 residues. Germline CDR1 MNHEY, CDR2 SVGAGI. Trimming removed 5 bases from V and 7 bases from J, with 18 bases in between. CDR3 sequence (DNA): TGTGCCAGCAGTCCAACAGGGCAGGTCGGCCAGCCCCAGCATTTT. It specifies CASSPTGQVGQPQHF.

The J gene is TRBJ2-7, the V gene TRBV30; D remains unclear. The V gene's germline CDR1 is GTSNPN and CDR2 SVGIG (reference sequence). Trimming took off 2 bases at V and 1 base at J, with 6 bases between the two ends. The CDR3 has 12 residues. CDR3 loop: CAWSHSSYEQYF. CDR3 DNA sequence: TGTGCCTGGAGTCACAGTTCCTACGAGCAGTACTTC.

This clone has only a few counts. The chain employs TRBV30 and TRBJ1-1; TRBD1 agrees at 9 bases. CDR1 and CDR2 (germline): GTSNPN, SVGIG (reference sequence). The CDR3 extends over 13 amino acids. Trimming removed 3 bases from V and 3 bases from J; junction bases left unmatched: 2. CDR3 residues: CAWRGQGHTEAFF. In DNA form, the CDR3 reads TGTGCCTGGAGAGGACAGGGGCACACTGAAGCTTTCTTT.

CDR3 amino acids: CASSYSRTGTYNEQFF. The CDR3 DNA reads as TGTGCCAGCAGTTACTCGAGGACTGGGACCTACAATGAGCAGTTCTTC. The chain employs TRBV6-5 and TRBJ2-1; tentative D call: TRBD2 (5 bases). Trimming took 0 bases from V and 2 from J, leaving 11 bases between them. The germline gives CDR1 MNHEY, CDR2 SVGAGI. This CDR3 is built from 16 residues.

In its sample, this clone was seen a few times. J is TRBJ2-2 and V is TRBV2; possible D gene TRBD1, 6 bases. The V and J ends lost 9 bases and 7 bases respectively, with 15 bases between them. This CDR3 is 13 amino acids long. Germline CDR1 is SNHLY and CDR2 is FYNNEI. In DNA, the CDR3 is TGTGCCAGGGACAGAATCACGGGCGGGGAGCTGTTTTTT. Its protein is CARDRITGGELFF.

The V call is TRBV28, the J call TRBJ2-7; 8 nucleotides match TRBD1. From germline, CDR1 is MDHEN and CDR2 SYDVKM. V shed 7 bases, J shed 3 bases, and the junction held 5 bases outside the gene matches. The CDR3 totals 13 residues. CDR3 sequence: CASTRDRHYEQYF. Written as DNA, the CDR3 is TGTGCCAGCACCAGGGACAGGCACTACGAGCAGTACTTC.

CDR3 nucleotides: TGTGCCAGCTCACCCGACAGGGCTAACTATGGCTACACCTTC. Translated, it gives CASSPDRANYGYTF. The chain carries TRBV18 and TRBJ1-2, with 7 positions matching TRBD1. V lost 3 bases and J lost 0; bases outside the gene matches: 1. Germline values: CDR1 KGHSH, CDR2 LQKENI. The CDR3 runs 14 residues. Looking up the rest from reference TRBV18 and TRBJ1-2 gives the full variable domain: NAGVMQNPRHLVRRRGQEARLRCSPMKGHSHVYWYRQLPEEGLKFMVYLQKENIIDESGMPKERFSAEFPKEGPSILRIQQVVRGDSAAYFCASSPDRANYGYTFGSGTRLTVV.

The V gene is TRBV28, the J gene TRBJ2-7; D gene uncertain. The germline V gene encodes CDR1 MDHEN and CDR2 SYDVKM. The V end lost 4 bases, the J end lost 1 base, and 14 bases lay between the germline ends. This CDR3 has 15 residues. In nucleotides, the CDR3 is TGTGCCAGCAGTTCCTTTTATTTGAGGTCCTACGAGCAGTACTTC. It yields the protein CASSSFYLRSYEQYF.

The chain links TRBV21-1 to TRBJ1-4; the table's D call, TRBD1, was not checked against the DNA. TRBV21-1 is flagged as a pseudogene. The CDR3 consists of 14 residues. The CDR3 region has the DNA TGTGCCAGACCTCCGGGACAACCGAATGAAAAACTGTTTTTT. It is translated as CARPPGQPNEKLFF.

V and J are TRBV10-3 and TRBJ1-1; 11 bases agree with TRBD1. CDR1 is ENHRY, CDR2 SYGVKD, per germline. The J segment lost 3 bases and the V segment lost 6 bases, leaving 6 bases of the junction unmatched. The CDR3 length is 15 residues. CDR3: CAIRQGTGGDTEAFF. The CDR3, as DNA: TGTGCCATCAGGCAAGGGACAGGGGGAGACACTGAAGCTTTCTTT.

The J gene is TRBJ1-3, the V gene TRBV6-7, with a tentative D call TRBD1 (5 bases). TRBV6-7 is placed among ORFs of uncertain function. The V end was cut by 7 bases, the J end by 0 bases, with 16 bases between. CDR3 length: 16 residues. The CDR3 region has the DNA TGTGCCAGCACCTTGGGGGGATTAAGCTCTGGAAACACCATATATTTT. Its translation is CASTLGGLSSGNTIYF.

This sequence joins TRBV9 and TRBJ1-6; possible D gene TRBD1, 6 bases. Between the trimmed V and J ends, which lost 1 base and 6 bases, there was a span of 8 bases. The CDR3 consists of 14 residues. CDR1 is SGDLS and CDR2 is YYNGEE in the germline V gene. CDR3 sequence (DNA): TGTGCCAGCAGCGTAACAGGGAGTAATTCACCCCTCCACTTT. Protein: CASSVTGSNSPLHF.